This TCR beta chain was profiled in a study of T cell clones after liver transplantation. Study-level results: Graft donor-reactive T cells may have migrated into the graft rather than being deleted.

As regards this clone: Its antigen is not known.

V was cut by 4 bases and J by 5 bases, with 20 bases left in between. The CDR3 is 16 residues long. The germline V gene encodes CDR1 MGHDK and CDR2 SYGVNS. Profiled with immunoSEQ multiplex PCR; TCRdb holds only in-frame clones, not every one. This table has about 80,000 clones, around four fifths appearing once. Unstimulated PBMCs were sorted into CD3+CD4+ and CD3+CD8+ populations. This receptor was obtained from a human patient who received a liver transplant. Some T cells may have originated in the graft donor. Sequencing used CD4+ T cells from blood, obtained 46 months after liver transplant. The genes are TRBV25-1 and TRBJ1-1; weak D call: TRBD1 (6 bases). This CDR3 is CASSAHPKGVRTEAFF. The CDR3 nucleotides are TGTGCCAGCAGTGCCCACCCTAAGGGGGTGAGGACTGAAGCTTTCTTT.